The sequence of this TCR beta chain was determined in a study of blood T cell repertoires in COVID-19 (dated by TCRdb to 2020 to 2022). Turning to the overall study: The collaborator samples originated in the United States, Italy and Spain and spanned the acute and convalescent phases of COVID-19. Where available, HLA class I and class II types were taken from metadata supplied by the sample provider and were not determined by assay-based typing. Nearly every sample came with metadata listing a de-identified subject ID, COVID-19 status, age in years and sex. Subjects who had been exposed to COVID-19, were actively infected with it, or had recovered from it provided the deeply sampled blood TCRbeta repertoires that made up the dataset. The material from the prospective study consisted of cDNA or gDNA derived from T cells, B-cell-depleted T cells, or PBMCs. The repertoires were released in a freely available public database meant as a resource for research on the immune response to SARS-CoV-2. The samples were drawn from the first 160 participants of the ongoing ImmuneRACE study and from over 950 subjects provided by 6 global collaborators.

Points the paper makes about the study in general: How much clinical and demographic metadata was included differed by source and by participant, and the metadata was provided uncurated.

Each collaborating institution followed its own protocols to collect whole blood in K2EDTA tubes. For TCRbeta analysis, collaborators shipped samples as frozen whole blood, isolated PBMCs, or DNA extracted from either of those sample types. This clone was counted once. The antigen it recognizes is unknown. Within one base of it there is no much larger clone, and no base qualities were kept. TCRbeta CDR3 regions were amplified from genomic DNA using the immunoSEQ Assay, a bias-controlled multiplex PCR. In the paper's pipeline: Nucleated cell counts per sample were estimated from amplification of reference gene primers within the assay. To quantify the absolute abundance of each unique TCRbeta CDR3 rearrangement, sequence reads were collapsed and filtered. For each sample, productive Simpson clonality was calculated by taking the square root of Simpson's diversity index across productive rearrangements. In TCRdb, the immuneACCESS table is reduced to in-frame sequences with V and J assigned. These tables do not hold every clone; where another copy was compared, an unresolved V gene accounts for under half, and the others remain unexplained. The D gene and trimming were derived from the DNA, and the V and J assignments and clone size from that table. In all, the sample holds around 74,000 clones, and 87% of those were seen once. The ten largest clones capture 8.3% of the sample.

Specimen: peripheral blood. The receptor comes from a man aged 30 to 39 with acute or convalescent COVID-19.

The nucleotide sequence reads as follows: TGTGCCAGCAGCCAAGAGGGAGACAGGGGTGGCTACACCTTC. Its coded protein is CASSQEGDRGGYTF. The sequence joins TRBV3-1 (or the pseudogene TRBV3-2) to TRBJ1-2; 8 middle bases align to TRBD1. Compared with germline, V lacks 0 bases and J lacks 7 bases; bases without a gene match: 4. CDR1 LGHDT and CDR2 YNNKEL are derived from the germline V gene (reference sequence). From the cysteine through the phenylalanine, the CDR3 covers 14 amino acids. Solely the CDR3 DNA is kept, with 42 bases framed from the first base.